This T cell receptor (beta chain) was sequenced in a study of Ad26.COV2.S vaccination and SARS-CoV-2 variants. There are a few counts of this clone. The antigen remains unidentified. V was clipped by 5 bases and J by 3 bases, with 8 bases between them. The CDR3 covers 12 residues. Germline V gene sequence: CDR1 LGHDT, CDR2 YNNKEL (reference sequence). Sequencing was performed with immunoSEQ multiplex PCR; in TCRdb, only in-frame clones are kept and a portion is missing. The sample has about 680,000 clones; around 89% are singletons. General study results and limits: Vaccinees displayed broader spike-specific TCR repertoires than placebo recipients.

The treatment here: roughly 19 received Ad26.COV2.S at low or high dose, single or two shots; about 5 received placebo; per-sample allocation not given. Material that was analyzed had been drawn on day 63 after the first vaccine or placebo injection. V is TRBV3-1 (or the pseudogene TRBV3-2) and J is TRBJ2-7; no clear D. This receptor was obtained from a person aged 18-65 years who received the Ad26.COV2.S COVID-19 vaccine or a placebo. The source material was peripheral blood, sampled in a trial of Ad26.COV2.S vaccine versus placebo. The CDR3 loop reads CASSRYGYEQYF. CDR3 bases: TGTGCCAGCAGCAGGTACGGCTACGAGCAGTACTTC.